This TCR beta chain was found in a study of T-cell reconstitution after alpha-beta-depleted transplantation in children. Findings and caveats of the study: At around two months after transplant, the alpha-beta T cells were reportedly derived from several hundred expanded clones that came from non-depleted graft cells. After transplant, high TCRbeta diversity at day 60 in some patients arose from surviving recipient T cells and thymic progenitors. A year had passed since transplant, and T-cell counts and diversity by then came mostly from newly produced T cells.

This CDR3 region has 18 residues. Germline loops: CDR1 SGHAT, CDR2 FQNNGV. The junction had 8 bases not matched to a gene; V was cut back by 3 bases and J by 2 bases. This clonotype was counted between two and nine times. What it recognizes is unknown. As it was prepared, the TCRbeta library received unique molecular identifiers. TCRdb passed the PCR reads through MiXCR, listing each CDR3 protein once. The sample contains over 150,000 distinct CDR3 sequences, 5% to 7.5% of which appear only once. This chain joins TRBV11-2 and TRBJ2-1, with 12 bases matching TRBD2. The TCR originated in a girl in the first two years of life with combined immunodeficiency, due to receive a stem cell transplant. Sequences were derived from PBMCs, sampled before TCRalphabeta/CD19-depleted stem cell transplant. The CDR3 spells CASSFISTSGRTYNEQFF. The CDR3, as DNA: TGTGCCAGCAGCTTTATCTCTACTAGCGGGAGGACCTACAATGAGCAGTTCTTC.